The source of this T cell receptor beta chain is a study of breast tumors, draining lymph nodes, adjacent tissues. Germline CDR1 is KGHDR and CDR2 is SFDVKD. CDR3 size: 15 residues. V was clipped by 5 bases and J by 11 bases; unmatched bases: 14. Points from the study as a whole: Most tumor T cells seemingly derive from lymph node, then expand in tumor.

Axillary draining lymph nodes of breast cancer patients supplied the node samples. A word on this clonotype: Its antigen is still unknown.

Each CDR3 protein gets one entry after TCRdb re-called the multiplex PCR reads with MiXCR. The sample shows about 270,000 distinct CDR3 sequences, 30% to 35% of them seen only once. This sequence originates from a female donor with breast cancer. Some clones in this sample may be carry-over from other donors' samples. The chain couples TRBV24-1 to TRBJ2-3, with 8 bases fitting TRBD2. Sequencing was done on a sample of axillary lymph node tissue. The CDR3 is CATSGSLAGYNEQYF. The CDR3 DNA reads TGTGCCACCAGTGGAAGTCTAGCGGGCTACAATGAGCAGTATTTT.